This T cell receptor beta chain was identified during a study of T cells in Graves' hyperthyroidism and ophthalmopathy. The V and J ends lost 3 bases and 1 base respectively, with 31 bases between them. This CDR3 is built from 22 residues. Looked up from germline, CDR1 is MDHEN and CDR2 is SYDVKM. It was RNA transcripts that yielded the amplified TCR beta CDR3 regions. The TCR CDR3 first-round RT-PCR relied on the HTBI primer set. TCRdb recomputed calls from the multiplex PCR reads with MiXCR, one row per CDR3 protein. Counted here are 350,000 to 500,000 distinct CDR3 sequences, roughly an eighth occurring once; the ten biggest clones make up about 4.9%. This clonotype has a count of ten or more.

This TCR derives from a woman under 30 with Graves' hyperthyroidism. The gene calls are TRBV28 and TRBJ1-5, with D possibly being TRBD1 (5 bases). The material sequenced was blood. For the CDR3, the DNA is TGTGCCAGCAGTTTGTTGAACCGACCCCGCCGGGTGGGGCGATCCAGCAATCAGCCCCAGCATTTT. It encodes CASSLLNRPRRVGRSSNQPQHF.